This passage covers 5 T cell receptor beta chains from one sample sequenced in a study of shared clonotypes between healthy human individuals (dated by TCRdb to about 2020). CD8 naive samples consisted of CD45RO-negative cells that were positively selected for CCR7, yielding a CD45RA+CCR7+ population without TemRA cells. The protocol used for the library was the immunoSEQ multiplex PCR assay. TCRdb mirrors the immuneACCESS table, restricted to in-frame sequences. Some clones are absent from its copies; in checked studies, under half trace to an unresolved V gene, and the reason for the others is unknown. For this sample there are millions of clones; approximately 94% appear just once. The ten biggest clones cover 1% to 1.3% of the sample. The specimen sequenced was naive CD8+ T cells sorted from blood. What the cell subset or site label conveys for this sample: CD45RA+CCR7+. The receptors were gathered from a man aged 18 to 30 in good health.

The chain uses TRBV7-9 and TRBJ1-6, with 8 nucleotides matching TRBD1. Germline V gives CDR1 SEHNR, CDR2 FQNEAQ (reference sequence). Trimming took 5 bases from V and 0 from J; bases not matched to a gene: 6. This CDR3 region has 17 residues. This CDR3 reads CASSPPTGVSYNSPLHF. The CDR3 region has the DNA TGTGCCAGCAGCCCACCGACAGGGGTCTCCTATAATTCACCCCTCCACTTT.

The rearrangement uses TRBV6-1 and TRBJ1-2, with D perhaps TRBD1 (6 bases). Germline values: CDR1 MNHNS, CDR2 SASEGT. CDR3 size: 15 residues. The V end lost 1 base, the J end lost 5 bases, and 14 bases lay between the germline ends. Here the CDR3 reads CASSEVMGQGYGYTF. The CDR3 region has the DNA TGTGCCAGCAGTGAAGTAATGGGTCAGGGGTATGGCTACACCTTC.

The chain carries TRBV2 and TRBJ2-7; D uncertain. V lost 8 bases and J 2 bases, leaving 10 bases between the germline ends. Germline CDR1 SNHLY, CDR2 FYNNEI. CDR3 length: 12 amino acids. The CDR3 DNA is TGTGCCAGCCTTCGGGCACCCTACGAGCAGTACTTC. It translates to CASLRAPYEQYF. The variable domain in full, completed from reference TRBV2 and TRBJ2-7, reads EPEVTQTPSHQVTQMGQEVILRCVPISNHLYFYWYRQILGQKVEFLVSFYNNEISEKSEIFDDQFSVERPDGSNFTLKIRSTKLEDSAMYFCASLRAPYEQYFGPGTRLTVT.

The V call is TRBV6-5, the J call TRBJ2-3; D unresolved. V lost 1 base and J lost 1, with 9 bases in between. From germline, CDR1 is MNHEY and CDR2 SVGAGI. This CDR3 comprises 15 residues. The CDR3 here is CASSYWLEGTDTQYF. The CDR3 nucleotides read TGTGCCAGCAGTTACTGGCTAGAAGGCACAGATACGCAGTATTTT.

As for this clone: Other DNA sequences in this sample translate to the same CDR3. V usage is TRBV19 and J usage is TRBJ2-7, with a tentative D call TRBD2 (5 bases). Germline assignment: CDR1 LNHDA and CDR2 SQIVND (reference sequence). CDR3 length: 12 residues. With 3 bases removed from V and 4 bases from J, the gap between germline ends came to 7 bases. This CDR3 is CASSIGGYEQYF. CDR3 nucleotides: TGTGCCAGTAGTATTGGAGGATACGAGCAGTACTTC.